These 12 T cell receptor beta chains share one sample of origin, sequenced in a study of siplizumab effects on memory and regulatory T cells. Sequenced by immunoSEQ multiplex PCR; TCRdb stores in-frame clones only, minus some. In the table there are approximately 100,000 clones, about 94% of which are singletons. Input material: non-Treg CD4+ T cells sorted from blood. The receptors stem from a human donor in good health.

This chain links TRBV11-2 with TRBJ2-1; D is perhaps TRBD2 (5 bases). Per germline, CDR1 SGHAT and CDR2 FQNNGV. Between the trimmed V and J ends, which lost 5 bases and 3 bases, there was a span of 11 bases. This CDR3 region has 14 residues. This CDR3 is CASSNYRDYNEQFF. CDR3 sequence (DNA): TGTGCCAGCAGCAATTACCGGGACTACAATGAGCAGTTCTTC.

The V and J genes are TRBV5-1 and TRBJ2-5, with 8 bases aligning to TRBD2. This CDR3 comprises 19 residues. Germline-derived CDR1 and CDR2 are SGHRS and YFSETQ. Germline trimming cut 0 bases from V and 5 bases from J; bases unmatched to any gene: 18. The CDR3 reads CASSLARGFERGPSETQYF. CDR3 nucleotides: TGCGCCAGCAGCTTGGCCCGGGGGTTCGAGCGGGGGCCTTCTGAGACCCAGTACTTC.

The chain carries TRBV6-1 and TRBJ2-2, with D unclear. The V gene's germline CDR1 is MNHNS and CDR2 SASEGT. The CDR3 contains 13 residues. V lost 4 bases, J lost 6 bases, and 9 bases lay in between. CDR3 protein: CASSALPAGELFF. As DNA, the CDR3 is TGTGCCAGCAGTGCCCTTCCAGCCGGGGAGCTGTTTTTT.

This rearrangement joins TRBV6-1 to TRBJ1-5; unclear D gene. Germline CDR1 reads MNHNS; CDR2 reads SASEGT. V lost 8 bases and J 4 bases, leaving 12 bases between the germline ends. The CDR3 is 13 amino acids. The CDR3 sequence: CASFGRENQPQHF. The DNA for the CDR3 is TGTGCCAGCTTTGGGCGGGAGAATCAGCCCCAGCATTTT.

The rearrangement joins TRBV18 to TRBJ1-4; 9 bases fit TRBD1. Germline CDR1 reads KGHSH; CDR2 reads LQKENI. V dropped 3 bases and J dropped 7; count of bases not matched to a gene: 6. The CDR3 length is 15 residues. The CDR3 DNA follows: TGTGCCAGCTCACCTTTACAGGGGGCGCCTGAAAAACTGTTTTTT. Its protein is CASSPLQGAPEKLFF.

The chain links TRBV4-3 to TRBJ2-3, with 7 bases identical to TRBD1. This CDR3 comprises 17 residues. V lost 3 bases, J lost 5 bases, and 14 bases stayed unmatched. The V gene's germline CDR1 is LGHNA and CDR2 YSLEER. Here the CDR3 reads CASSQDRTGGVRDTQYF. Here the CDR3 DNA reads TGCGCCAGCAGCCAGGACAGGACAGGTGGAGTGAGAGATACGCAGTATTTT.

The J gene is TRBJ1-1, the V gene TRBV5-1, with D possibly matching TRBD1 (6 bases). Trimming shortened V by 4 bases and J by 5 bases, and 24 bases separated the two germline ends. Germline assignment: CDR1 SGHRS and CDR2 YFSETQ. The CDR3 spans 17 residues. The CDR3 nucleotides read TGCGCCAGCAGCCCCACTCGGCAGGGGCGGCCGGGGACTGAAGCTTTCTTT. Protein sequence: CASSPTRQGRPGTEAFF.

The genes are TRBV20-1 and TRBJ2-4, with a tentative D call TRBD1 (6 bases). Germline V gives CDR1 DFQATT, CDR2 SNEGSKA (reference sequence). CDR3 length: 11 amino acids. Between the trimmed V and J ends, which lost 5 bases and 4 bases, there was a span of 6 bases. The DNA for the CDR3 is TGCAGTGCTGGGACAAAAAACATTCAGTACTTC. It is translated as CSAGTKNIQYF.

The CDR3 DNA follows: TGTGCCAGCAGCTTTGACAGTCAAGAGACCCAGTACTTC. Translation gives CASSFDSQETQYF. The rearrangement links TRBV7-2 to TRBJ2-5; D may be TRBD1 (5 bases). CDR3 length equals 13 residues. V shed 3 bases and J shed 2 bases, with 7 bases lying between them. The germline V gene encodes CDR1 SGHTA and CDR2 FQGNSA.

This rearrangement joins TRBV9 to TRBJ2-5, with 10 bases matching TRBD2. J was trimmed by 4 bases and V by 3 bases; bases with no gene match: 6. The CDR3 sequence is 15 residues long. The germline V gene encodes CDR1 SGDLS and CDR2 YYNGEE. The CDR3 protein is CASSASGGLGETQYF. In DNA, the CDR3 is TGTGCCAGCAGCGCTAGCGGGGGCCTCGGAGAGACCCAGTACTTC.

The chain couples TRBV7-9 to TRBJ2-7; TRBD1 aligns across 7 bases. The CDR3 is 17 amino acids. J gave up 1 base and V 5 bases, and 14 bases lay outside the gene matches. CDR1 is SEHNR and CDR2 is FQNEAQ in the germline V gene (reference sequence). The CDR3 DNA reads as TGTGCCAGCAGCCAGAGCCCACAGGGGCTAACTTCCTACGAGCAGTACTTC. It codes for CASSQSPQGLTSYEQYF.

This clone has just one count. The chain recombines TRBV10-3 with TRBJ1-2; 7 bases fit TRBD1. CDR3 length: 13 residues. Germline V gene lookup returns CDR1 ENHRY and CDR2 SYGVKD. Trimming at V came to 2 bases and at J to 4 bases, leaving 1 base not matched to a gene. CDR3 loop: CAISEDRAYGYTF. The CDR3 bases are TGTGCCATCAGTGAGGACAGGGCCTATGGCTACACCTTC.